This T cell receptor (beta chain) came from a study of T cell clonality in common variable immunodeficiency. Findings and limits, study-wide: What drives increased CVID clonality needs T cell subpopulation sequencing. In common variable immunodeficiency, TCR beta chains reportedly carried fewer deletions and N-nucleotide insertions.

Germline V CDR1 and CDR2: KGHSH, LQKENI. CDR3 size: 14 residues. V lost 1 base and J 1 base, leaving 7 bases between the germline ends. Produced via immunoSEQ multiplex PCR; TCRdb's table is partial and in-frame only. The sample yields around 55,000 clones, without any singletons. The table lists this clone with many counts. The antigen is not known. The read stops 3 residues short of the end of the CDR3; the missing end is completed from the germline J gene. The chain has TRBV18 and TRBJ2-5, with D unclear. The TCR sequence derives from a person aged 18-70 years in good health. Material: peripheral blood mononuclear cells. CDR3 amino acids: CASSPLPGQETQYF. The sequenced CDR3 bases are TGTGCCAGCTCACCACTTCCCGGCCAAGAGACC.